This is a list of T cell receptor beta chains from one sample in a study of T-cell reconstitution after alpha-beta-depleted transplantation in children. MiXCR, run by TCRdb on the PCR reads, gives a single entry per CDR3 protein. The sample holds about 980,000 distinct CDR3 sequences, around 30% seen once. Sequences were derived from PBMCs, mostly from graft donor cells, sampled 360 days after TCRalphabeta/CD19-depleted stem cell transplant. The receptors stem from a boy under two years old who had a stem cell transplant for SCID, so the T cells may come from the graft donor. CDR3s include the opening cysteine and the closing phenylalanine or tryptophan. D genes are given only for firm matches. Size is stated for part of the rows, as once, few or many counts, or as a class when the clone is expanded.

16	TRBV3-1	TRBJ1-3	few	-	CASSQFRTGSGNTIYF	TGTGCCAGCAGCCAATTCCGTACAGGGTCTGGAAACACCATATATTTT
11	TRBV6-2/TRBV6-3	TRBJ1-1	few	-	CASSTRRKAFF	TGTGCCAGCAGTACCCGACGTAAGGCTTTCTTT
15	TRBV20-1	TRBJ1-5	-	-	CSASSNREPNQPQHF	TGCAGTGCTAGTTCCAACAGGGAACCCAATCAGCCCCAGCATTTT
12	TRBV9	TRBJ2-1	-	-	CASSARVGEQFF	TGTGCCAGCAGCGCTAGAGTCGGCGAGCAGTTCTTC
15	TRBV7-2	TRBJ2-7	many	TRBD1	CASSLAGQGTYEQYF	TGTGCCAGCAGCTTAGCGGGACAGGGAACCTACGAGCAGTACTTC
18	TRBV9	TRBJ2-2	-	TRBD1	CASSPGTGSLTVTGELFF	TGTGCCAGCAGCCCCGGGACAGGGAGCCTGACGGTCACCGGGGAGCTGTTTTTT
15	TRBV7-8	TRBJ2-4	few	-	CASSPYAPPVGIQYF	TGTGCCAGCAGCCCTTATGCCCCCCCTGTGGGCATTCAGTACTTC
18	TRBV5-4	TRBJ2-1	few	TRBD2	CASSLGVRGGGGYNEQFF	TGTGCCAGCAGCTTGGGGGTCCGCGGGGGGGGCGGATACAATGAGCAGTTCTTC
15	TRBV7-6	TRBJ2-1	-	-	CASSSGGAAYNEQFF	TGTGCCAGCAGCTCCGGGGGCGCAGCTTACAATGAGCAGTTCTTC
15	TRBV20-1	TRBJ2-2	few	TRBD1	CSAPGQGANTGELFF	TGCAGTGCTCCCGGACAGGGTGCGAACACCGGGGAGCTGTTTTTT
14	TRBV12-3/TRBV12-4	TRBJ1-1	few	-	CASSLENMNTEAFF	TGTGCCAGCAGTTTGGAGAACATGAACACTGAAGCTTTCTTT
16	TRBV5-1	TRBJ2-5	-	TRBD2	CASSLTSGGNQETQYF	TGCGCCAGCAGCTTGACTAGCGGGGGGAACCAAGAGACCCAGTACTTC
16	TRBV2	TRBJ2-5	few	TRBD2	CASTTGGRGEQETQYF	TGTGCCAGCACAACCGGAGGGAGGGGAGAACAAGAGACCCAGTACTTC
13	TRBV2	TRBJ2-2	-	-	CASSELWAGELFF	TGTGCCAGCAGTGAGCTTTGGGCCGGGGAGCTGTTTTTT
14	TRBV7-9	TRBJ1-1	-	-	CASSYQAENTEAFF	TGTGCCAGCAGCTACCAGGCGGAGAACACTGAAGCTTTCTTT
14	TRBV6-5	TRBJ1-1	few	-	CASSYGRQRNEAFF	TGTGCCAGCAGTTACGGTCGGCAGAGGAATGAAGCTTTCTTT
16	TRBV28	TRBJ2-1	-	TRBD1	CASSLPGQGVDYEQFF	TGTGCCAGCAGTCTTCCGGGACAGGGGGTAGACTATGAGCAGTTCTTC
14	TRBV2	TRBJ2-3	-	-	CASNGGLGGDTQYF	TGTGCCAGCAACGGAGGTCTGGGTGGGGATACGCAGTATTTT
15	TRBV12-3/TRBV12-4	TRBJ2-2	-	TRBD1	CASTADRGHTGELFF	TGTGCCAGCACTGCGGACAGGGGGCACACCGGGGAGCTGTTTTTT
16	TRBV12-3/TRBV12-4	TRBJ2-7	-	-	CASSFQVRVGSYEQYF	TGTGCCAGCAGTTTTCAGGTCCGGGTAGGTTCCTACGAGCAGTACTTC
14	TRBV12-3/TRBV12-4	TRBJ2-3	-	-	CASSLRGAQDTQYF	TGTGCCAGCAGTTTAAGAGGGGCCCAAGATACGCAGTATTTT
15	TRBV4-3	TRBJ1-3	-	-	CASSQEGISGNTIYF	TGCGCCAGCAGCCAAGAGGGGATCTCTGGAAACACCATATATTTT
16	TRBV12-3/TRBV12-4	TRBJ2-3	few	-	CASSIYGTRSTDTQYF	TGTGCCAGCAGTATTTACGGGACTCGAAGCACAGATACGCAGTATTTT
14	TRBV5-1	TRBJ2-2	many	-	CASSLVENTGELFF	TGTGCCAGCAGCTTAGTAGAAAACACCGGGGAGCTGTTTTTT
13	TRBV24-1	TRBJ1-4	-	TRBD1	CATRGTGQEKLFF	TGTGCCACCCGGGGGACAGGCCAGGAGAAACTGTTTTTT
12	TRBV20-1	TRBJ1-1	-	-	CSARDPAFPAFF	TGCAGTGCTAGAGACCCGGCATTCCCAGCTTTCTTT
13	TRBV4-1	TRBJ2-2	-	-	CASSVGGDGELFF	TGCGCCAGCAGCGTTGGAGGGGACGGGGAGCTGTTTTTT
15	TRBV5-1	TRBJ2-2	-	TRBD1	CASSLQGLETGELFF	TGCGCCAGCAGCTTACAGGGGCTAGAAACCGGGGAGCTGTTTTTT
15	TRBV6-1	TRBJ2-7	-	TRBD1	CASSKPGTGSYEQYF	TGTGCCAGCAGTAAACCCGGGACAGGGTCCTACGAGCAGTACTTC
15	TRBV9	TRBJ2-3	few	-	CASSVGGSLADTQYF	TGTGCCAGCAGCGTAGGGGGCAGTTTAGCAGATACGCAGTATTTT
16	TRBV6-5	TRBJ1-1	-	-	CASSYSPRAPNTEAFF	TGTGCCAGCAGTTACTCGCCGCGGGCGCCGAACACTGAAGCTTTCTTT
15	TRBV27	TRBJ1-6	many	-	CASRFSVGLNSPLHF	TGTGCCAGCAGATTCTCCGTGGGATTGAATTCACCCCTCCACTTT
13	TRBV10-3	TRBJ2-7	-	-	CAISDGTADEQYF	TGTGCCATCAGTGACGGGACGGCGGACGAGCAGTACTTC
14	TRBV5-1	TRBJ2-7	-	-	CASSLDAGTYEQYF	TGCGCCAGCAGCTTGGACGCAGGGACCTACGAGCAGTACTTC
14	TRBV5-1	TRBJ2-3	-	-	CASSFKGLTDTQYF	TGCGCCAGCAGCTTCAAGGGTTTAACAGATACGCAGTATTTT
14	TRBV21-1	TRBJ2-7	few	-	CASSKGAPSYEQYF	TGTGCCAGCAGCAAAGGGGCCCCTTCCTACGAGCAGTACTTC
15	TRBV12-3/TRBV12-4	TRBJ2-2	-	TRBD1	CASTTGTGVPGELFF	TGTGCCAGCACCACCGGGACAGGGGTCCCCGGGGAGCTGTTTTTT
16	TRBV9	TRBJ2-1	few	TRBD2	CASSPGGRVTYNEQFF	TGTGCCAGCAGCCCGGGGGGACGGGTAACCTACAATGAGCAGTTCTTC
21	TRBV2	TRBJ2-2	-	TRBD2	CASSGFRGPGPLSGGNGELFF	TGTGCCAGCAGTGGATTCCGAGGGCCGGGTCCCCTTAGCGGGGGGAACGGGGAGCTGTTTTTT
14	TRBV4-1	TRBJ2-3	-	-	CASRMQRPTDTQYF	TGCGCCAGCAGGATGCAGCGGCCCACAGATACGCAGTATTTT
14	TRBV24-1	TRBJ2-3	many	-	CATSDRGLLDTQYF	TGTGCCACCAGTGACCGTGGACTACTGGATACGCAGTATTTT
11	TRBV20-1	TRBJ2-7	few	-	CSAGGRYEQYF	TGCAGTGCCGGGGGAAGATACGAGCAGTACTTC
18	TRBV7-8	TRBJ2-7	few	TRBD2	CASSLVRLAGGSSYEQYF	TGTGCCAGCAGCTTAGTTCGGCTAGCGGGGGGGAGCTCCTACGAGCAGTACTTC
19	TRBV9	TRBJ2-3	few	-	CASSVGQGPSRANTDTQYF	TGTGCCAGCAGCGTAGGCCAGGGGCCCAGCAGGGCCAACACAGATACGCAGTATTTT
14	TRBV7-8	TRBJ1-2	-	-	CASSANRIETGYTF	TGTGCCAGCAGCGCCAACAGGATCGAAACTGGCTACACCTTC
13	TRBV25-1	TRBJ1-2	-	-	CASSAVPYYGYTF	TGTGCCAGCAGTGCAGTCCCCTACTATGGCTACACCTTC
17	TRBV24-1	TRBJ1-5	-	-	CATSDRTESSPNQPQHF	TGTGCCACCAGTGATAGGACCGAATCCTCACCTAATCAGCCCCAGCATTTT